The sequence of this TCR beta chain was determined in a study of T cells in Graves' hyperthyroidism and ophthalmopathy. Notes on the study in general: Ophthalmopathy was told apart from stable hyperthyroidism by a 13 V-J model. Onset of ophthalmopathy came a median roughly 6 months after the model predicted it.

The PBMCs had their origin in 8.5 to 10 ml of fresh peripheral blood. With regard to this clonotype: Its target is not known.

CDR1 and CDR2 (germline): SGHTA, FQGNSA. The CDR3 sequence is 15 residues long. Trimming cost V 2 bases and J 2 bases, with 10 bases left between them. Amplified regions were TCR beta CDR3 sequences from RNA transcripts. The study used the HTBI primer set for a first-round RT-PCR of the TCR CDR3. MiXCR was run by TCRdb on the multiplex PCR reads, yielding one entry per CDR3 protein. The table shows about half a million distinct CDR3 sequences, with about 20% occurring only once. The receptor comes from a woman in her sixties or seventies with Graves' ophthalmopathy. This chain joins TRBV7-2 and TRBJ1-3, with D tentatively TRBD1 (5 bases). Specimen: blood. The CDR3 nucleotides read TGTGCCAGCAGCTTATCCGGGGGTCCTGGAAACACCATATATTTT. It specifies CASSLSGGPGNTIYF.